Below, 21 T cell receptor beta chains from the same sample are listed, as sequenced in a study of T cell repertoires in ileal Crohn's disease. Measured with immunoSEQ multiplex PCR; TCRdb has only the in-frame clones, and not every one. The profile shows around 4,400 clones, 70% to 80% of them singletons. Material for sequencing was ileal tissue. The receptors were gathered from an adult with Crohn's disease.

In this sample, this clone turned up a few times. For the CDR3, the DNA is TGTGCCAGCTCACCACTGACAGGGGTTAATGGCTACACCTTC. Its protein is CASSPLTGVNGYTF. The rearrangement joins TRBV18 to TRBJ1-2; 8 nucleotides line up with TRBD1. Germline CDR1 is KGHSH and CDR2 is LQKENI. The CDR3 spans 14 residues. J lost 6 bases, V lost 1 base, and 4 bases had no gene match.

The CDR3, as DNA: TGTGCCTGGAGTGTACGGTTGGCTAGCTCCTACGAGCAGTACTTC. It is translated as CAWSVRLASSYEQYF. The rearrangement joins TRBV30 to TRBJ2-5; no clear D. The end of the DNA fits TRBJ2-7 better, so the J call may be wrong. This CDR3 has 15 residues. Germline assignment: CDR1 GTSNPN and CDR2 SVGIG (reference sequence).

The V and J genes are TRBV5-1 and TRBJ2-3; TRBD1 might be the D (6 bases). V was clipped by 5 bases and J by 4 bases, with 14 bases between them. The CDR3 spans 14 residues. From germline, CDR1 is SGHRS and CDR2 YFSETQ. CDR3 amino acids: CASSSGVDADTQYF. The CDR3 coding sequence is TGCGCCAGCAGTTCAGGGGTCGATGCAGATACGCAGTATTTT.

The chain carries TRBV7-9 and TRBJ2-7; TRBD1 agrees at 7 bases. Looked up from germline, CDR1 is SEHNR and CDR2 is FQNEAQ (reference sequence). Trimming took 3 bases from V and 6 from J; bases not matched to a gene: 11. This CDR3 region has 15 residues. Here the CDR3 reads CASSFVRGQVTEQYF. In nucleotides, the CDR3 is TGTGCCAGCAGCTTCGTCAGAGGACAGGTGACCGAGCAGTACTTC.

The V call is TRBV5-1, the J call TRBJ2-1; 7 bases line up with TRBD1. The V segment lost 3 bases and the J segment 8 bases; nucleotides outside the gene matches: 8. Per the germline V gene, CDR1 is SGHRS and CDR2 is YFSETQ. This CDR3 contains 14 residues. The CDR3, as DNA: TGCGCCAGCAGCTGGGGACAGCCGCGCGATGAGCAGTTCTTC. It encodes CASSWGQPRDEQFF.

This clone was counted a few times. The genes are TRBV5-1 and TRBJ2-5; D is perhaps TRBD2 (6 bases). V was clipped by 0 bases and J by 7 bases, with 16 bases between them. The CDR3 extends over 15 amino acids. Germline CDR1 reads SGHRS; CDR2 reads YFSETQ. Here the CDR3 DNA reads TGCGCCAGCAGCTTGGCCGTGGGTGAGGGAGGGACCCAGTACTTC. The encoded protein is CASSLAVGEGGTQYF.

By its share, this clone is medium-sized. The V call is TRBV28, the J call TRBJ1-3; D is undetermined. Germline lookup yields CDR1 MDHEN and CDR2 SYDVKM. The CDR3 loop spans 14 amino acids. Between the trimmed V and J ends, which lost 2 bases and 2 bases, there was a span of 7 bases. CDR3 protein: CASSLLGTGNTIYF. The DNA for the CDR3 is TGTGCCAGCAGTTTACTTGGCACTGGAAACACCATATATTTT.

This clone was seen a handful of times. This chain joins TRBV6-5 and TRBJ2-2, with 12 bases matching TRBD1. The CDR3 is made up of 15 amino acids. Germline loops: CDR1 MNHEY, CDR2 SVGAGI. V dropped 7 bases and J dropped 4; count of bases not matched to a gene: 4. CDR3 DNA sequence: TGTGCCAGCATCGGGACAGGGGGCCGCACCGGGGAGCTGTTTTTT. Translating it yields CASIGTGGRTGELFF.

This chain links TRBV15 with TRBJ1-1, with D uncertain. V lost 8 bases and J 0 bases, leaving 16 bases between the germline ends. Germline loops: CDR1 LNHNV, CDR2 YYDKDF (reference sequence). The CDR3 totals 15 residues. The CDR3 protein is CATVPGFGVNTEAFF. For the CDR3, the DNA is TGTGCCACCGTACCGGGTTTTGGCGTGAACACTGAAGCTTTCTTT.

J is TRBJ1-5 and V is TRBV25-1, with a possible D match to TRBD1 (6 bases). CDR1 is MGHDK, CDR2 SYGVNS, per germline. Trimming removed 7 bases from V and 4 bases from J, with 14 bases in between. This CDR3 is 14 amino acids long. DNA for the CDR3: TGTGCCAGCACCCAAAGGGGGGGAAATCAGCCCCAGCATTTT. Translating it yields CASTQRGGNQPQHF.

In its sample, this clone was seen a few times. The DNA for the CDR3 is TGCGCCAGCCCAATATTGGGGGGGAGTCAGCCCCAGCATTTT. Protein product: CASPILGGSQPQHF. The genes are TRBV10-1 and TRBJ1-5; maybe TRBD1 (5 bases). V gave up 8 bases and J gave up 6 bases, with 17 bases separating them. The CDR3 loop spans 14 amino acids. Germline-derived CDR1 and CDR2 are WNHNN and SYGVQD (reference sequence).

The CDR3, as DNA: TGTGCCAGCACCATGGCAGGGGGCGTCTCCTACGAGCAGTACTTC. Amino acid sequence: CASTMAGGVSYEQYF. The chain employs TRBV28 and TRBJ2-5; TRBD1 matches at 8 bases. The J call could be wrong; TRBJ2-7 is a better fit for the DNA end. Germline V gives CDR1 MDHEN, CDR2 SYDVKM. This CDR3 has 15 residues.

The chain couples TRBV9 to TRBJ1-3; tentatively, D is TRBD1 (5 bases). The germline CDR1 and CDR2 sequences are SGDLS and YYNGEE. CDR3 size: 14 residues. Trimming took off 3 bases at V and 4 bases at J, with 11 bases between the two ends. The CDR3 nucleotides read TGTGCCAGCAGCGCCGCAGGGTCGGGAAACACCATATATTTT. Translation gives CASSAAGSGNTIYF.

The CDR3 reads CASSAHREKNTEAFF. The CDR3 nucleotides are TGTGCCAGCAGTGCGCACAGGGAGAAGAACACTGAAGCTTTCTTT. V usage is TRBV6-1 and J usage is TRBJ1-1, with D possibly being TRBD1 (6 bases). The germline V gene encodes CDR1 MNHNS and CDR2 SASEGT. V lost 4 bases, J lost 1 base, and 13 bases lay in between. The CDR3 is 15 amino acids.

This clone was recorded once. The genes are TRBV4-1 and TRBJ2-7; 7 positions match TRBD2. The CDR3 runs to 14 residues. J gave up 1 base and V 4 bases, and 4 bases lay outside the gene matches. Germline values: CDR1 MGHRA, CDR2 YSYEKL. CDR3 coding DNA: TGCGCCAGCAGCCGAGGACTAGAATCCTACGAGCAGTACTTC. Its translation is CASSRGLESYEQYF.

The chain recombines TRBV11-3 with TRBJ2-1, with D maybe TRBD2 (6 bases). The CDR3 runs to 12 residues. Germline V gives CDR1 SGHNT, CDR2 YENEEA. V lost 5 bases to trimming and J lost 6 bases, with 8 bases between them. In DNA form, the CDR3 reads TGTGCCAGCAGCCAGACTAGCAATGAGCAGTTCTTC. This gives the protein CASSQTSNEQFF.

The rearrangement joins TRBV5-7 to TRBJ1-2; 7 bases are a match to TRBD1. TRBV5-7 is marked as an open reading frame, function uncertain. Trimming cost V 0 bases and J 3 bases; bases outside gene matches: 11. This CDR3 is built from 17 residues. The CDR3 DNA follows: TGTGCCAGCAGCTTGGTAGGGGGCGTCGTTGATGACTATGGCTACACCTTC. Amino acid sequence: CASSLVGGVVDDYGYTF.

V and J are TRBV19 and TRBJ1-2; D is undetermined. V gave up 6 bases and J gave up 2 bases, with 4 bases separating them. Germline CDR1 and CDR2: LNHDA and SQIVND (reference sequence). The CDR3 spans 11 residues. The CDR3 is CASSRNYGYTF. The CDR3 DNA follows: TGTGCCAGTAGCCGGAACTATGGCTACACCTTC.

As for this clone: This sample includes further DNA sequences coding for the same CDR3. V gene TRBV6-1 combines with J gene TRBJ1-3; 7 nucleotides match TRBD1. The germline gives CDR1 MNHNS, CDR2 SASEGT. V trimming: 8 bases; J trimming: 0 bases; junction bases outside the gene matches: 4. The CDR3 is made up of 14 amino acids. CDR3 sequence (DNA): TGTGCCAGCGGGGGACAGTCCTCTGGAAACACCATATATTTT. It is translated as CASGGQSSGNTIYF.

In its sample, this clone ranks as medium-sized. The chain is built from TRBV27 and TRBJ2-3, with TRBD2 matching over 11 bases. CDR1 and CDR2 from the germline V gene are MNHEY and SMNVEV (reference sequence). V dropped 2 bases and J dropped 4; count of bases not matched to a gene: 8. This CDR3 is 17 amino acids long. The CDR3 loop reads CASSLGSSGRVADTQYF. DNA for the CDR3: TGTGCCAGCAGTTTAGGAAGTAGCGGGAGGGTAGCAGATACGCAGTATTTT.

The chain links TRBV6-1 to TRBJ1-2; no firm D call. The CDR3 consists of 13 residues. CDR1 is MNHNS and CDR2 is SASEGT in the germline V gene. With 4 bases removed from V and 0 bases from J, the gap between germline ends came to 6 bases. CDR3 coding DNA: TGTGCCAGCAGTGCCGCAGCTAACTATGGCTACACCTTC. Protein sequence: CASSAAANYGYTF.